This T cell receptor (beta chain) was sequenced for a study of graft-versus-host responses after intestinal transplantation. About this clone itself: Its target is not known.

The table came from immunoSEQ multiplex PCR; TCRdb's copy has only in-frame clones and leaves some out. The data show tens of thousands of clones, roughly 90% seen once. This CDR3 contains 14 residues. V was shortened by 3 bases and J by 3 bases, with 11 bases between the two germline ends. Germline CDR1 and CDR2: LNHDA and SQIVND (reference sequence). The chain couples TRBV19 to TRBJ1-1, with D perhaps TRBD1 (6 bases). This sequence originates from a human donor who received an intestinal transplant. The sample here was unstimulated CD4+ T cells sorted from spleen or lymph node cells, taken before intestinal transplant. The CDR3: CASSMGARDTEAFF. In DNA form, the CDR3 reads TGTGCCAGTAGTATGGGGGCTAGGGACACTGAAGCTTTCTTT. Filled out from reference TRBV19 and TRBJ1-1, the complete variable domain reads DGGITQSPKYLFRKEGQNVTLSCEQNLNHDAMYWYRQDPGQGLRLIYYSQIVNDFQKGDIAEGYSVSREKKESFPLTVTSAQKNPTAFYLCASSMGARDTEAFFGQGTRLTVV.